A selection of T cell receptor beta chains follows, all from one sample in a study of quantifying T cell responses using KT2 cells. TCRdb re-analysed the UMI-ligation and nested PCR reads in MiXCR, keeping a single row per CDR3 protein. The repertoire consists of 25,000 to 35,000 distinct CDR3 sequences, with roughly 7.2% occurring once and the leading ten covering 15% to 19%. Material for sequencing was PBMCs spiked with cells of the T cell clone KT2. The receptors were sampled from a human donor. Each CDR3 is given without its conserved first and last residue.

TRBJ2-1,TRBV18,ASSPPGTSPYNEQF
TRBJ2-7,TRBV27,ASSPRDSLYEQY
TRBJ1-4,TRBV5-1,ASSLAATNEKLF
TRBJ2-3,TRBV6-5,ASSYRSGGEDTQY
TRBJ1-2,TRBV3-1,ASSHSGIHNYGYT
TRBJ2-7,TRBV29-1,SVEAETSLEQY
TRBJ2-7,TRBV4-3,ASSQSSVSSYEQY
TRBJ2-7,TRBV11-2,ASSYAGGPEQY
TRBJ2-7,TRBV13,ASSDALDRGSYEQY
TRBJ2-3,TRBV2,ASSDRGTDTQY
TRBJ2-1,TRBV11-3,ASSHPSGSREQF
TRBJ1-4,TRBV20-1,SARDERGPPDELF
TRBJ2-5,TRBV2,ASRELETQY
TRBJ2-7,TRBV7-2,ASSLVGGGGLAGGPSYEQY
TRBJ2-4,TRBV11-2,ASSLGTGLAKNIQY
TRBJ1-5,TRBV2,ASSDLDLNQPQH